This entry is about one TCR beta chain. This clonotype was counted ten times or more. Its antigen remains unidentified. No per-base quality is available; no much larger clone lies one base away. This record belongs to a study of T cells in Graves' hyperthyroidism and ophthalmopathy (dated by TCRdb to the late 2010s). For the wider study: Peripheral blood was sampled at the time of initial diagnosis, prior to any treatment. Once sampling was done, hyperthyroidism patients were given methimazole at a starting dose of 30 mg daily, whereas ophthalmopathy patients were given high-dose intravenous methylprednisolone. To identify TCR V-J signatures that set the groups apart, the researchers used a discovery cohort of more than 95 patients, made up of 43 with Graves' ophthalmopathy and about 55 with stable Graves' hyperthyroidism. The approximately 100 discovery patients were randomly split 7:3 into training and test sets. An independent validation cohort of fewer than 20 hyperthyroidism patients and 17 patients who later progressed to ophthalmopathy tested prospective prediction of ophthalmopathy. The paper describes TCR Vbeta CDR3 sequencing of about 140 peripheral blood samples, made up of about 40 ophthalmopathy patients, roughly 80 hyperthyroidism patients and roughly 17 progressor patients. The study also compared thyroid tissue and blood T-cell repertoires from 6 or 7 Graves' hyperthyroidism patients. The research as a whole found: Most expanded thyroid clonotypes (frequency above 0.001) were also found in blood, which suggests that blood repertoires may mirror thyroid immune responses. Sample size was not statistically predetermined, and investigators were not blinded to group allocation. During validation, the model predicted progression to ophthalmopathy a median of about 5.9 months ahead of onset, with around 65% sensitivity and roughly 72% specificity. In cross-validation, a model built on a 13 V-J signature told ophthalmopathy apart from stable hyperthyroidism with 85% to 90% sensitivity and roughly 82% specificity, and in testing the same model reached 80%/75%.

Stable Graves' hyperthyroidism was defined as the absence of progression to ophthalmopathy over 18 months of follow-up. Hyperthyroidism patients were aged 18 to 65 years and newly diagnosed, with disease duration of less than 2 months. Any patient with an uncontrolled infection, another autoimmune disease, pregnancy or lactation was excluded. Diagnoses relied on clinical symptoms, serum thyroxine and TRAb, thyroid ultrasound and orbital computed tomography. PBMCs were separated from approximately 10 ml of fresh peripheral blood using Ficoll-Paque density gradient centrifugation. Trizol reagent was used to extract total RNA, and RNA quality was then checked on an Agilent 2100 Bioanalyzer. The TCR beta CDR3 regions were amplified from the RNA transcripts. The TCR CDR3 was subjected to a first round of RT-PCR using the HTBI primer set and the Qiagen OneStep RT-PCR kit. Libraries were constructed in a second round of multiplex PCR, after which size selection and purification were carried out. Sequencing of the libraries was done on an Illumina HiSeq2000 using paired-end 100 bp reads. The published analysis was carried out like this. SOAPnuke was used to process the raw data, throwing out any read that contained adapters or uncalled bases, had a mean Phred below 15, or lacked an exact constant-primer or identifier match. High-quality paired reads were merged with COPE v1.2.5, and unique nucleotide sequences were defined as clonotypes. MiTCR v1.1 was used to align the clonotypes against IMGT TRBV, TRBD and TRBJ reference segments. Analysis was restricted to V-J combinations with a frequency above 0.0001, which covered roughly 99% of repertoires. A TCS score was defined as the ratio of F50 (clonal expansion) to E x V (chaos), with BLOSUM62-based TCRdist applied between CDR3 peptides within each V-J. Welch's t-statistics and random forest reduced 500 to 650 V-J features to 10 to 15, which were used in a naive Bayes classifier (R e1071). The Morisita-Horn index was used to measure how similar the thyroid and blood repertoires were. TCRdb took the public reads, trimmed them with fastp at Q25, ran MiXCR for clone calling and kept in-frame beta chains. Identical CDR3 protein sequences are pooled into one entry, listed with their most common genes and DNA. TCRdb assigned the V and J calls; the authors' analysis was not used. Recorded for this sample are 750,000 to 900,000 distinct CDR3 sequences; 35% to 45% of them occurred a single time. The ten top clones hold approximately 10% of the sample.

Spanning cysteine to phenylalanine, the CDR3 consists of 15 amino acids. CDR3 DNA is the only sequence kept; it has 45 bases, read in frame from the first base. V lost 4 bases and J lost 10 bases, and the count of bases not matched to a germline gene is 10. The germline V gene gives CDR1 as MNHEY and CDR2 as SVGAGI. Material for sequencing was blood. The sequence links TRBV6-5 to TRBJ1-6, with 7 junctional bases fitting TRBD1. The receptor comes from a man aged 18 to 30 with Graves' hyperthyroidism. The sequenced DNA: TGTGCCAGCAGTTTGGCGACAGGGAGGGAATCACCCCTCCACTTT. Translated, this gives CASSLATGRESPLHF.